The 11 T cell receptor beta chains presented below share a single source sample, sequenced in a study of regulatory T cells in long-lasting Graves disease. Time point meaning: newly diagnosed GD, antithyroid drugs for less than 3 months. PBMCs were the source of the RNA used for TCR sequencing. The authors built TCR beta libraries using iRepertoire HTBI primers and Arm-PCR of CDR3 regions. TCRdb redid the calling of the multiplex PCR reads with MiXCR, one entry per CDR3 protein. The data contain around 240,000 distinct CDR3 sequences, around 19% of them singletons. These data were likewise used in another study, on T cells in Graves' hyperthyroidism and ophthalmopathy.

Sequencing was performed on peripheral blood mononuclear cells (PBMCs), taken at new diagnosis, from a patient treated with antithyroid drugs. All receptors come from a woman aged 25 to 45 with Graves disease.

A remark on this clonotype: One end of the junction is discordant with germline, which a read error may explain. CDR3 in DNA: TGTGCCAGCCGCTTATCAGGACAGGGGGCGTACGAGCAGTACTTC. This codes for CASRLSGQGAYEQYF. The V gene is TRBV5-6, the J gene TRBJ2-7, with 11 bases lining up with TRBD1. The CDR3 covers 15 residues. The germline CDR1 and CDR2 sequences are SGHDT and YYEEEE.

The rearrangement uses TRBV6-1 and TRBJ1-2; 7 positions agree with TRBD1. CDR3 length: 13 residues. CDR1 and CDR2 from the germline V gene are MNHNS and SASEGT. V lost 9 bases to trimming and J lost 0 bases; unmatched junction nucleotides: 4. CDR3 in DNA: TGTGCCAGTTGGGACAGTCCTAACTATGGCTACACCTTC. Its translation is CASWDSPNYGYTF.

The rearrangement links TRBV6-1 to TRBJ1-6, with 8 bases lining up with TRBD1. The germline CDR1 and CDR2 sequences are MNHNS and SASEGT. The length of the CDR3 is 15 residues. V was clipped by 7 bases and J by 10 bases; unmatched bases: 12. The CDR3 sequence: CASIRGGTGGSPLHF. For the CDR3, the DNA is TGTGCCAGCATTCGGGGGGGGACAGGAGGCTCACCCCTCCACTTT.

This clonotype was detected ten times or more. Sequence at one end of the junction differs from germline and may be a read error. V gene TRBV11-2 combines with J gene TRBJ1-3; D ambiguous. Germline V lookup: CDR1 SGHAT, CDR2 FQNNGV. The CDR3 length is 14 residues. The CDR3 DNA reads TGTGCCAGCAGCCTAGAACGCTCTGGAAACACCATATATTTT. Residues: CASSLERSGNTIYF. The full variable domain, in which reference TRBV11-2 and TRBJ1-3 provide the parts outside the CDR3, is EAGVAQSPRYKIIEKRQSVAFWCNPISGHATLYWYQQILGQGPKLLIQFQNNGVVDDSQLPKDRFSAERLKGVDSTLKIQPAKLEDSAVYLCASSLERSGNTIYFGEGSWLTVV.

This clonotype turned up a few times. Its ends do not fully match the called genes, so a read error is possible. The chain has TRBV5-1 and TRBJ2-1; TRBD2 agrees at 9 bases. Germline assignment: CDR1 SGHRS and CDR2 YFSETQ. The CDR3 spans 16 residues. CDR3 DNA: TGCGCCAGCAGCTTGGTTCCTAGCGGGGACTACAATGAGCAGCTCTTC. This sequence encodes CASSLVPSGDYNEQLF. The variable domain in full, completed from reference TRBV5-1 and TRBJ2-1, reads KAGVTQTPRYLIKTRGQQVTLSCSPISGHRSVSWYQQTPGQGLQFLFEYFSETQRNKGNFPGRFSGRQFSNSRSEMNVSTLELGDSALYLCASSLVPSGDYNEQLFGPGTRLTVL.

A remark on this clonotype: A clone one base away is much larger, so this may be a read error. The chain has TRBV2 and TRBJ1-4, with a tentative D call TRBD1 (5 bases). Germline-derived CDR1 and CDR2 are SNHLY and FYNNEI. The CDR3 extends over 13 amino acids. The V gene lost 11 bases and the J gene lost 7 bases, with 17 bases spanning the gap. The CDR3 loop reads CASRGQLCEKLFF. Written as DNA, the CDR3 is TGTGCCTCCCGGGGCCAGCTATGTGAAAAACTGTTTTTT.

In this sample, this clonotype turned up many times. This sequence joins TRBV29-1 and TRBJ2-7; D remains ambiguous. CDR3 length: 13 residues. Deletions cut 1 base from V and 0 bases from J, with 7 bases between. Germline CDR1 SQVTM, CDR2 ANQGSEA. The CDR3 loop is CSVEGTDSYEQYF. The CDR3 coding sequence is TGCAGCGTTGAAGGGACGGACTCCTACGAGCAGTACTTC.

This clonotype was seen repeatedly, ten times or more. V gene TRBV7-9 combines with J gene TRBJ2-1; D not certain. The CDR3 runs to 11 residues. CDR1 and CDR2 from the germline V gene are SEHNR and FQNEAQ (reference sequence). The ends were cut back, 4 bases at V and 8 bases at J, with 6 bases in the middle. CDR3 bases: TGTGCCAGCAGCTACGGCTATGAGCAGTTCTTC. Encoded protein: CASSYGYEQFF. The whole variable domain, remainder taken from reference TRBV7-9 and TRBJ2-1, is DTGVSQNPRHKITKRGQNVTFRCDPISEHNRLYWYRQTLGQGPEFLTYFQNEAQLEKSRLLSDRFSAERPKGSFSTLEIQRTEQGDSAMYLCASSYGYEQFFGPGTRLTVL.

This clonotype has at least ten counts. CDR3 DNA: TGTGCCAGCTCACCCACCAGGGGAGACACTGAAGCTTTCTTT. Protein sequence: CASSPTRGDTEAFF. The V gene is TRBV18, the J gene TRBJ1-1, with D perhaps matching TRBD1 (6 bases). Trimming removed 3 bases from V and 3 bases from J, with 11 bases in between. The V gene's germline CDR1 is KGHSH and CDR2 LQKENI. The CDR3 sequence is 14 residues long.

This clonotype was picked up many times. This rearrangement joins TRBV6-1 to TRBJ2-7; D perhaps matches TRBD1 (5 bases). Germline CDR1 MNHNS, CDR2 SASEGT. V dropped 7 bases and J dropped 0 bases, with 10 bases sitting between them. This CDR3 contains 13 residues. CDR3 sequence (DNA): TGTGCCAGCAAACAGGCCTACTCCTACGAGCAGTACTTC. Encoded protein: CASKQAYSYEQYF.

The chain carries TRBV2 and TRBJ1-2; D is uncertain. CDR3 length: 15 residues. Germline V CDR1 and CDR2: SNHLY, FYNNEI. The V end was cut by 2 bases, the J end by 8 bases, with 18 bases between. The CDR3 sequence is CASSEIRREVGGYTF. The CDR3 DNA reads TGTGCCAGCAGTGAAATCAGACGGGAAGTCGGAGGCTACACCTTC.